This TCR beta chain comes out of a study of radiotherapy plus CTLA-4 blockade in lung cancer. Study-wide results and limits: An expansion of tumor-derived TCR clones occurred in blood after radiotherapy plus ipilimumab.

Method: immunoSEQ multiplex PCR; TCRdb's copy keeps in-frame clones and lacks some. The repertoire holds more than 30,000 clones, with 75% to 85% as singletons. The germline V gene has CDR1 SGHKS and CDR2 YYEKEE (reference sequence). V was pared by 0 bases and J by 8 bases, with 15 bases between. The CDR3 consists of 16 residues. Comments on this clone: Its matching antigen is unknown.

J is TRBJ1-6 and V is TRBV5-5; TRBD1 might be the D (5 bases). The receptor was isolated from a human donor with non-small cell lung cancer that progressed on radiotherapy plus ipilimumab. The sequences come from peripheral blood, collected from a patient treated with radiotherapy plus ipilimumab. In DNA, the CDR3 is TGTGCCAGCAGCTTGGTGTTGCCGGGCAGGGATTCACCCCTCCACTTT. Protein sequence: CASSLVLPGRDSPLHF.